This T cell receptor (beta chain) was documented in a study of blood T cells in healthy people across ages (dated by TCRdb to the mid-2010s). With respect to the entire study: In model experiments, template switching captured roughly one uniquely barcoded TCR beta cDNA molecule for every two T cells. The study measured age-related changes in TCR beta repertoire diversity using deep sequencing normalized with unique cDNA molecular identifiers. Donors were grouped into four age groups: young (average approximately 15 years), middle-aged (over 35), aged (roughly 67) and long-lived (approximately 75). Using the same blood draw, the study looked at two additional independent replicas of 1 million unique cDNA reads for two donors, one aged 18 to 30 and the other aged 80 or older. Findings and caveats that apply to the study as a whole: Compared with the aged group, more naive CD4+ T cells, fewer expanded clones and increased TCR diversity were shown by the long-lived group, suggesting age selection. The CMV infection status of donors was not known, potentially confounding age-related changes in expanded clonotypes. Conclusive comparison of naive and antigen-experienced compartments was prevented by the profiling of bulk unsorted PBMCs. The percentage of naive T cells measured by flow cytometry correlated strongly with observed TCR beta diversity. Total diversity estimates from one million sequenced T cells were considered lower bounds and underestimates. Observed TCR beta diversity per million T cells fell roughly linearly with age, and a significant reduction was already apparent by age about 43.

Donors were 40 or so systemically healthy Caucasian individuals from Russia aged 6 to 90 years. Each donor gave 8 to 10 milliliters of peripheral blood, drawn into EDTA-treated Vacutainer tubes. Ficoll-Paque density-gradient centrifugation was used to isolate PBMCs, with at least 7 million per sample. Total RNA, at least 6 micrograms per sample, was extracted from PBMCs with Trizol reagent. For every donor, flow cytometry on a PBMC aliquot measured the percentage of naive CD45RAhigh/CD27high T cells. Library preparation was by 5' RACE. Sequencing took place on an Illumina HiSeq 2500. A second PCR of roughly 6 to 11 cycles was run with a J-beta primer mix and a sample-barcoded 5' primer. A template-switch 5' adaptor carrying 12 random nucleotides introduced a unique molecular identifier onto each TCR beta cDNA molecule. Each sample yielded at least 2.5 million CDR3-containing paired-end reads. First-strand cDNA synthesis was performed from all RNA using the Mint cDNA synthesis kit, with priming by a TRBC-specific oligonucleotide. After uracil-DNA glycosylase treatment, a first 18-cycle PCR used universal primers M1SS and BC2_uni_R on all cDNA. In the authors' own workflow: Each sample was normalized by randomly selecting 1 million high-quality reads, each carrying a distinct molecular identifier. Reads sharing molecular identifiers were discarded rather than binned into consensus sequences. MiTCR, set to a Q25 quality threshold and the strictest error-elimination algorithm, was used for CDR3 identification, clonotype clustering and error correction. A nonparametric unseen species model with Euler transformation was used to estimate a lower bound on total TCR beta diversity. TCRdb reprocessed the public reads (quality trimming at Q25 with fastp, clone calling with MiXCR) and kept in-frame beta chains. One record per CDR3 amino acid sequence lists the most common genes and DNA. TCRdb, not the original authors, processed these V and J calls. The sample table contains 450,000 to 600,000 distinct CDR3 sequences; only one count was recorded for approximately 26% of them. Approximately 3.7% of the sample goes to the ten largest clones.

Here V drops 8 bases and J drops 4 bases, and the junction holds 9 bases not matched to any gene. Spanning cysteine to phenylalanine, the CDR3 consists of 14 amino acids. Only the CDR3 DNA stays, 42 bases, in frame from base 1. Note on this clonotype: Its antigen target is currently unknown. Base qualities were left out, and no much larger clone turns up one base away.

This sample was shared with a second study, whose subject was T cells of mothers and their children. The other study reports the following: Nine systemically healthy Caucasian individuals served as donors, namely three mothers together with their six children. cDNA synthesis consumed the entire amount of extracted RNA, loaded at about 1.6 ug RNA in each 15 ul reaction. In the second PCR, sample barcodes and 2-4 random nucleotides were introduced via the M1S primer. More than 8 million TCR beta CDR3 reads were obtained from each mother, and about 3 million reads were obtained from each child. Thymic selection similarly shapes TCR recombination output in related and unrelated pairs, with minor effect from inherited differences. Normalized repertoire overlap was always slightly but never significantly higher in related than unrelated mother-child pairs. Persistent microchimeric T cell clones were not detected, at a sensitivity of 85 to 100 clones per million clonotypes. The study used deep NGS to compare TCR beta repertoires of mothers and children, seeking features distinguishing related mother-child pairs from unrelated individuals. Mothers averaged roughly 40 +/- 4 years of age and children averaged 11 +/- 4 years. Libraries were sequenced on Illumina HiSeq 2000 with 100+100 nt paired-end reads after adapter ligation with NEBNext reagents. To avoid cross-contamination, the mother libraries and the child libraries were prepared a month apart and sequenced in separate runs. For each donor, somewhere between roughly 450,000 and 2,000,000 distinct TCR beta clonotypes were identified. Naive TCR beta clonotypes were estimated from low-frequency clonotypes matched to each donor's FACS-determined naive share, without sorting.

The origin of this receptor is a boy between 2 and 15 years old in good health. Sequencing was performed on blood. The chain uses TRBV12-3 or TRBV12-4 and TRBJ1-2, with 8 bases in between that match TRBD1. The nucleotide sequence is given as TGTGCCAGCGAAGAAACAGGGGGTCTCTATGGCTACACCTTC. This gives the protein CASEETGGLYGYTF.